This T cell receptor beta chain derives from a study of Ad26.COV2.S vaccination and SARS-CoV-2 variants. The study's findings and limits: Total T cell responses, in the TCR breadth and depth analyses, may have been underestimated. Post-vaccination breadth of spike-specific CD8+ and CD4+ T cell responses was reportedly substantial.

The CDR3 is 16 residues long. The J segment lost 5 bases and the V segment lost 3 bases, leaving 10 bases of the junction unmatched. Germline V CDR1 and CDR2: LGHNA, YSLEER. Assay used: immunoSEQ multiplex PCR; TCRdb lists only in-frame clones, some missing. This table has more than 85,000 clones, around three quarters appearing once. Concerning this clone itself: Its antigen is still unknown.

The input for sequencing was peripheral blood, taken after recovery from COVID-19. This clonotype was obtained from a human donor who had recovered from COVID-19. The chain is built from TRBV4-3 and TRBJ1-5; 7 bases fit TRBD1. The CDR3 nucleotides are TGCGCCAGCAGCCACCAATGGGACAGCCTGTATCAGCCCCAGCATTTT. Residues: CASSHQWDSLYQPQHF.